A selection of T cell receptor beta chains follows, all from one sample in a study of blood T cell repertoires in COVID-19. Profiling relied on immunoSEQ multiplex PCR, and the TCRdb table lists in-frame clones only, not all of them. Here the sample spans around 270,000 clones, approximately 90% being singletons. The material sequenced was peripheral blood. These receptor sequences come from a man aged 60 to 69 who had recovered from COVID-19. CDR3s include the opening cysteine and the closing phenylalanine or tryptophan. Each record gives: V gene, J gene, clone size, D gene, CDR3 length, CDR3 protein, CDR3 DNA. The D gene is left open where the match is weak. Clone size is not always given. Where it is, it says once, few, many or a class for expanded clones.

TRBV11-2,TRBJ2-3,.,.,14,CASSLIGQTDTQYF,TGTGCCAGCAGCTTAATCGGACAGACAGATACGCAGTATTTT
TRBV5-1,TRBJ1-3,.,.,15,CASRYSSTSGNTIYF,TGCGCCAGCAGGTATAGCAGTACCTCTGGAAACACCATATATTTT
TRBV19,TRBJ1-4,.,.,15,CASSISPSTNEKLFF,TGTGCCAGTAGTATCTCCCCAAGCACCAATGAAAAACTGTTTTTT
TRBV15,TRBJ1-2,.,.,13,CATSRVESYGYTF,TGTGCCACCAGCAGAGTTGAGAGCTATGGCTACACCTTC
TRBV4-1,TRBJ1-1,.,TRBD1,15,CASSQGDRVGTEAFF,TGCGCCAGCAGCCAAGGGGACAGGGTGGGGACTGAAGCTTTCTTT
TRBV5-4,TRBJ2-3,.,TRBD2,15,CASSLTGTRTDTQYF,TGTGCCAGCAGCTTGACCGGGACTAGAACAGATACGCAGTATTTT
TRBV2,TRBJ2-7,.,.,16,CATLRGPRGSSYEQYF,TGTGCCACCTTAAGGGGGCCCCGGGGGAGTTCCTACGAGCAGTACTTC
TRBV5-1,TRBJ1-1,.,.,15,CASSLAPGVNTEAFF,TGCGCCAGCAGCTTGGCGCCAGGGGTAAACACTGAAGCTTTCTTT
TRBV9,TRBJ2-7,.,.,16,CASSVEPTAFSYEQYF,TGTGCCAGCAGCGTAGAGCCGACAGCCTTCTCCTACGAGCAGTACTTC
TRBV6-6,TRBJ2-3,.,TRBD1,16,CASSRLGQGAPDTQYF,TGTGCCAGCAGCCGTTTAGGACAGGGGGCCCCAGATACGCAGTATTTT
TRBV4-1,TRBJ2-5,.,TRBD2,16,CASSQWAGTSEGTQYF,TGCGCCAGCAGCCAGTGGGCCGGGACTAGCGAGGGGACCCAGTACTTC
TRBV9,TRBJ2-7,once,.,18,CASSVGLAENHIVYEQYF,TGTGCCAGCAGCGTAGGGTTAGCGGAGAACCACATAGTCTACGAGCAGTACTTC
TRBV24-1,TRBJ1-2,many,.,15,CATSDPRQYGYGYTF,TGTGCCACCAGTGACCCTAGACAGTACGGCTATGGCTACACCTTC
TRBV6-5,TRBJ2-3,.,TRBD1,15,CASALARGPSDTQYF,TGTGCCAGCGCGCTGGCGAGGGGGCCGTCAGATACGCAGTATTTT
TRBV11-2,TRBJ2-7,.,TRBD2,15,CASSLGSGGSYEQYF,TGTGCCAGCAGCTTGGGTAGCGGGGGGTCCTACGAGCAGTACTTC
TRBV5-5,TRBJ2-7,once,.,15,CASSTGTPRFLEQYF,TGTGCCAGCTCGACCGGGACACCTCGATTCCTCGAGCAGTACTTC
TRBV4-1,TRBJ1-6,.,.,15,CASSQSNSGYSPLHF,TGCGCCAGCAGCCAATCAAACAGTGGCTATTCACCCCTCCACTTT
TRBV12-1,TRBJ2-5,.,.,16,CASSFEVTGGRETQYF,TGTGCCAGCAGCTTTGAGGTCACAGGGGGGAGGGAGACCCAGTACTTC
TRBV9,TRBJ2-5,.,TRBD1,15,CASSVGGTAQETQYF,TGTGCCAGCAGCGTAGGTGGGACAGCCCAAGAGACCCAGTACTTC
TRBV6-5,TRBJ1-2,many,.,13,CASSRGRNYGYTF,TGTGCCAGCAGTCGGGGGAGGAACTATGGCTACACCTTC
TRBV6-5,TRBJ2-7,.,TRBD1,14,CASSETGGFYEQYF,TGTGCCAGCAGCGAGACAGGGGGCTTTTACGAGCAGTACTTC
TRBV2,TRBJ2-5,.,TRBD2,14,CASNRLAGKETQYF,TGTGCCAGCAATCGACTAGCGGGGAAAGAGACCCAGTACTTC
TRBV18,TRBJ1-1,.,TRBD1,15,CASSPGQGVYTEAFF,TGTGCCAGCTCACCGGGACAGGGGGTTTACACTGAAGCTTTCTTT
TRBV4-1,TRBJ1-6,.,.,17,CASSQEARLFPNSPLHF,TGCGCCAGCAGCCAAGAGGCCCGACTCTTCCCGAATTCACCCCTCCACTTT
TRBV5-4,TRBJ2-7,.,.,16,CASSPRSGSSSYEQYF,TGTGCCAGCAGCCCGCGTTCCGGGTCAAGCTCCTACGAGCAGTACTTC
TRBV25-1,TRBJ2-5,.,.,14,CASRSDRWGETQYF,TGTGCCAGCAGAAGTGACAGGTGGGGGGAGACCCAGTACTTC
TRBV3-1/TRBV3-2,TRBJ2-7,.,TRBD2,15,CASSHGTSGGFEQYF,TGTGCCAGCAGCCACGGGACTAGCGGGGGGTTTGAGCAGTACTTC
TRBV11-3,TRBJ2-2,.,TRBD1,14,CASSQGQGTGELFF,TGTGCCAGCAGCCAAGGACAGGGTACCGGGGAGCTGTTTTTT
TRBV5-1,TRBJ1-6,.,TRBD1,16,CASSLAGTVFNSPLHF,TGCGCCAGCAGCTTGGCCGGGACAGTTTTTAATTCACCCCTCCACTTT
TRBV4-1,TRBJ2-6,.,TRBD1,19,CASSQVLGTGSSGANVLTF,TGCGCCAGCAGCCAAGTTCTCGGGACAGGGAGCTCTGGGGCCAACGTCCTGACTTTC
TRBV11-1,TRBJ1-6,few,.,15,CASSLATAYNSPLHF,TGTGCCAGCAGCTTAGCGACAGCTTATAATTCACCCCTCCACTTT
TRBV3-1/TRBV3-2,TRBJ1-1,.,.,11,CASKRGTEAFF,TGTGCCTCAAAACGGGGGACTGAAGCTTTCTTT
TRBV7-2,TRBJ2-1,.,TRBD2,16,CASSLEGTSRRNEQFF,TGTGCCAGCAGCTTAGAAGGGACTAGTCGTCGCAATGAGCAGTTCTTC
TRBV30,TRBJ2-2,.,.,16,CAWSGLRASNTGELFF,TGTGCCTGGAGTGGTTTGAGGGCCTCGAACACCGGGGAGCTGTTTTTT
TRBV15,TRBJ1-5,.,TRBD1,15,CATSRYRGQSLSQHF,TGTGCCACCAGCAGATACAGGGGCCAATCCTTGTCCCAGCATTTT
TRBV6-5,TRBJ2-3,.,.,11,CASQYTDTQYF,TGTGCCAGCCAGTACACAGATACGCAGTATTTT